This passage covers 12 T cell receptor beta chains from one sample sequenced in a study of T cell responses to AZD1222 COVID-19 vaccine. Profiling relied on immunoSEQ multiplex PCR, and the TCRdb table lists in-frame clones only, not all of them. The data show 66,000 or so clones, around 74% seen once. Sequencing was performed on peripheral blood, taken on day 0 of MenACWY control vaccination. The source is an adult in good health.

This sequence joins TRBV5-1 and TRBJ2-3, with D perhaps TRBD2 (5 bases). Germline values: CDR1 SGHRS, CDR2 YFSETQ. This CDR3 is built from 15 residues. V was clipped by 0 bases and J by 4 bases, with 12 bases between them. CDR3 DNA: TGCGCCAGCAGCTTGGGGAGGTCTGCGCCAGATACGCAGTATTTT. Protein: CASSLGRSAPDTQYF.

The V gene is TRBV30, the J gene TRBJ2-1; 10 bases match TRBD2. V shed 4 bases and J 7 bases; nucleotides not matched to a gene: 13. Germline CDR1 is GTSNPN and CDR2 is SVGIG (reference sequence). The CDR3 runs 16 residues. The CDR3: CAWTGGTASGGNEQFF. For the CDR3, the DNA is TGTGCCTGGACAGGGGGAACGGCTAGCGGGGGAAATGAGCAGTTCTTC.

The chain employs TRBV6-5 and TRBJ1-1, with D unclear. Germline V CDR1 and CDR2: MNHEY, SVGAGI. This CDR3 is built from 12 residues. Trimming shortened V by 6 bases and J by 5 bases, and 10 bases separated the two germline ends. Written as DNA, the CDR3 is TGTGCCAGCAGGAACCCCCGGACTGAAGCTTTCTTT. Its protein is CASRNPRTEAFF.

The chain links TRBV28 to TRBJ1-4; D ambiguous. This CDR3 has 13 residues. Trimming removed 2 bases at V and 7 bases at J, with 8 bases between. Per the germline V gene, CDR1 is MDHEN and CDR2 is SYDVKM. CDR3 sequence reads: CASSLKSSEKLFF. In DNA form, the CDR3 reads TGTGCCAGCAGTTTAAAGAGCAGTGAAAAACTGTTTTTT. The full variable domain, in which reference TRBV28 and TRBJ1-4 provide the parts outside the CDR3, is DVKVTQSSRYLVKRTGEKVFLECVQDMDHENMFWYRQDPGLGLRLIYFSYDVKMKEKGDIPEGYSVSREKKERFSLILESASTNQTSMYLCASSLKSSEKLFFGSGTQLSVL.

The genes are TRBV2 and TRBJ1-2, with TRBD1 as a possible D gene (6 bases). The CDR3 is 14 amino acids. The V end lost 5 bases, the J end lost 8 bases, and 18 bases lay between the germline ends. Germline lookup yields CDR1 SNHLY and CDR2 FYNNEI. For the CDR3, the DNA is TGTGCCAGCAGTCCCCGGACGGCGGGGGGCGGCTACACCTTC. It is translated as CASSPRTAGGGYTF.

CDR3 amino acids: CASSLSTGSSYEQYF. For the CDR3, the DNA is TGTGCCAGCAGCTTATCGACGGGGTCCTCCTACGAGCAGTACTTC. The chain recombines TRBV7-2 with TRBJ2-7, with D possibly being TRBD2 (5 bases). The CDR3 sequence is 15 residues long. Germline V gene data show CDR1 as SGHTA and CDR2 as FQGNSA. Trimming left V 2 bases short and J 0 bases short, with 11 bases between. The full variable domain, with the rest looked up from reference TRBV7-2 and TRBJ2-7, is GAGVSQSPSNKVTEKGKDVELRCDPISGHTALYWYRQSLGQGLEFLIYFQGNSAPDKSGLPSDRFSAERTGGSVSTLTIQRTQQEDSAVYLCASSLSTGSSYEQYFGPGTRLTVT.

The genes are TRBV19 and TRBJ1-4, with TRBD1 matching over 7 bases. The CDR3 loop spans 15 amino acids. J lost 5 bases, V lost 5 bases, and 8 bases had no gene match. From germline, CDR1 is LNHDA and CDR2 SQIVND (reference sequence). CDR3 DNA: TGTGCCAGTAGTTCTGAGAGGGGGCTGAATGAAAAACTGTTTTTT. It encodes CASSSERGLNEKLFF.

The chain has TRBV2 and TRBJ2-7, with D possibly being TRBD1 or TRBD2 (5 bases each). Trimming took 3 bases from V and 3 from J, leaving 9 bases between them. The germline V gene has CDR1 SNHLY and CDR2 FYNNEI. CDR3 size: 13 residues. The CDR3 protein is CASSEGTVYEQYF. CDR3 DNA sequence: TGTGCCAGCAGTGAGGGGACGGTCTACGAGCAGTACTTC.

Ten or more counts support this clone. The chain recombines TRBV7-9 with TRBJ1-2; tentatively, D is TRBD1 (5 bases). The V end lost 8 bases, the J end lost 2 bases, and 15 bases lay between the germline ends. CDR3 length: 14 amino acids. The germline gives CDR1 SEHNR, CDR2 FQNEAQ (reference sequence). The CDR3 loop is CASGQGTVNYGYTF. The CDR3 nucleotides read TGTGCCAGCGGTCAAGGGACGGTGAACTATGGCTACACCTTC.

The gene calls are TRBV5-1 and TRBJ1-1; 7 nucleotides match TRBD1. The CDR3 has 14 amino acids. The germline V gene encodes CDR1 SGHRS and CDR2 YFSETQ. With 4 bases clipped from V and 2 bases from J, the junction kept 5 bases outside the gene matches. CDR3 sequence: CASSQGQSNTEAFF. Written as DNA, the CDR3 is TGCGCCAGCAGCCAGGGACAGTCAAACACTGAAGCTTTCTTT.

The chain links TRBV2 to TRBJ2-7; 7 bases line up with TRBD2. V dropped 4 bases and J dropped 5; count of bases not matched to a gene: 5. CDR1 and CDR2 from the germline V gene are SNHLY and FYNNEI. The CDR3 spans 13 residues. CDR3 nucleotides: TGTGCCAGCAGTGGCACGGGGAGGGACGAGCAGTACTTC. It encodes CASSGTGRDEQYF.

The chain recombines TRBV12-3 or TRBV12-4 with TRBJ2-7; 7 positions match TRBD2. Trimming took 6 bases from V and 6 from J; bases not matched to a gene: 5. The CDR3 covers 12 residues. Here the CDR3 reads CASRQGGSEQYF. DNA of the CDR3: TGTGCCAGCAGGCAGGGAGGGTCCGAGCAGTACTTC.